These 2 T cell receptor beta chains share one sample of origin, sequenced in a study of cytomegalovirus exposure and HLA in healthy donors. TCRdb's copy holds only in-frame clones and misses some; the assay was immunoSEQ multiplex PCR. The table shows around 160,000 clones, with almost 85% occurring only once. Material: PBMCs. The receptors were gathered from a man aged 25-45 years in good health and CMV-seropositive.

The CDR3 nucleotides are TGTGCCAGTAGTAGCAGGGGGAGTTCGTCGGGCTACACCTTC. This translates into CASSSRGSSSGYTF. V is TRBV19 and J is TRBJ1-2; 7 bases align to TRBD1. J was trimmed by 8 bases and V by 4 bases; bases with no gene match: 10. This CDR3 is 14 amino acids long. From germline, CDR1 is LNHDA and CDR2 SQIVND (reference sequence).

Notes on this clone: In the same sample, other DNA sequences code for this CDR3. This chain links TRBV30 with TRBJ2-5; tentative D call: TRBD2 (5 bases). The V end lost 0 bases, the J end lost 1 base, and 6 bases lay between the germline ends. Germline values: CDR1 GTSNPN, CDR2 SVGIG (reference sequence). The CDR3 is made up of 13 amino acids. CDR3 coding DNA: TGTGCCTGGAGTGTAGGGAGCCAAGAGACCCAGTACTTC. It is translated as CAWSVGSQETQYF.